The clone carrying this T cell receptor (beta chain) was recorded once. The antigen is unknown. CD45RO-negative cells were positively selected for CCR7, leaving out terminally differentiated effector memory CD45RA+ cells. CDR1 and CDR2 from the germline V gene are SEHNR and FQNEAQ (reference sequence). Trimming removed 2 bases at V and 2 bases at J, with 10 bases between. This CDR3 is 14 amino acids long. This sample was included in a study of shared clonotypes between healthy human individuals. Study findings and constraints: Genetic and exposure-history diversity was limited by the small donor number.

Assay used: immunoSEQ multiplex PCR; TCRdb lists only in-frame clones, some missing. Of about 2,200,000 clones listed, approximately 94% were seen once; the top ten hold approximately 1.7%. Material: naive CD8+ T cells from PBMCs. The J gene is TRBJ2-7, the V gene TRBV7-9; D unresolved. The TCR was taken from a man in his late teens or twenties in good health. Some clones in this sample may be carry-over from other donors' samples. CDR3 in DNA: TGTGCCAGCAGCTTATCGGAGACCCCCTACGAGCAGTACTTC. Translation gives CASSLSETPYEQYF.